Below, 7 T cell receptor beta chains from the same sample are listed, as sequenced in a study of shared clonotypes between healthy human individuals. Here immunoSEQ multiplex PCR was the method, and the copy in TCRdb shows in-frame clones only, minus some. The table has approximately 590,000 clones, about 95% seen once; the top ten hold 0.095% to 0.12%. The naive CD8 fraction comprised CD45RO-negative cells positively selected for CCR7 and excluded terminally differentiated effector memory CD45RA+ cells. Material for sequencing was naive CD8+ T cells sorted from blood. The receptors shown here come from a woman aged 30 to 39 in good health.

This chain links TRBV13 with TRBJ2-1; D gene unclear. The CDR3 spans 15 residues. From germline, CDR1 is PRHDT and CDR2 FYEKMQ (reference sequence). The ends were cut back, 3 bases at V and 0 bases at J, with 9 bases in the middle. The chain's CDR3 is CASSFGRSSYNEQFF. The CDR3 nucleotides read TGTGCCAGCAGCTTCGGCAGGAGCTCCTACAATGAGCAGTTCTTC.

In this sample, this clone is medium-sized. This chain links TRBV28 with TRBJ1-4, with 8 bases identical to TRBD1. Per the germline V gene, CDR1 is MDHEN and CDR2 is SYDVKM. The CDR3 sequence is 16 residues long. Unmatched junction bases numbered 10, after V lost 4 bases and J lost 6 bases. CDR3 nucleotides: TGTGCCAGCAGTTCCCCTAGGACAGGGAATCATGAAAAACTGTTTTTT. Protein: CASSSPRTGNHEKLFF. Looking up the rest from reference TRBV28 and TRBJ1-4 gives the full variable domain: DVKVTQSSRYLVKRTGEKVFLECVQDMDHENMFWYRQDPGLGLRLIYFSYDVKMKEKGDIPEGYSVSREKKERFSLILESASTNQTSMYLCASSSPRTGNHEKLFFGSGTQLSVL.

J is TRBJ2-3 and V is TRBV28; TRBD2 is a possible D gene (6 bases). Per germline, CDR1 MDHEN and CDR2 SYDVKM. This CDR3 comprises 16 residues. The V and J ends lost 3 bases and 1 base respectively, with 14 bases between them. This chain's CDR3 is CASSLSSGKGTDTQYF. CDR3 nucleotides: TGTGCCAGCAGTTTGAGTAGCGGAAAAGGCACAGATACGCAGTATTTT.

The CDR3 reads CASSFELASAYEQYF. CDR3 DNA: TGTGCCAGCAGCTTCGAACTAGCGAGCGCCTACGAGCAGTACTTC. The V and J genes are TRBV13 and TRBJ2-7; 7 nucleotides align to TRBD2. J lost 2 bases, V lost 3 bases, and 7 bases had no gene match. The CDR3 loop spans 15 amino acids. The germline CDR1 and CDR2 sequences are PRHDT and FYEKMQ (reference sequence).

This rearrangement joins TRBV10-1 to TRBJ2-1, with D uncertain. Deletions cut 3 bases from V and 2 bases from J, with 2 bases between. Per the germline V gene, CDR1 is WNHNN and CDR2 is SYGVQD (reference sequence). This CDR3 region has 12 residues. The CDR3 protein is CASSDPYNEQFF. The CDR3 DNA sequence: TGCGCCAGCAGTGATCCCTACAATGAGCAGTTCTTC.

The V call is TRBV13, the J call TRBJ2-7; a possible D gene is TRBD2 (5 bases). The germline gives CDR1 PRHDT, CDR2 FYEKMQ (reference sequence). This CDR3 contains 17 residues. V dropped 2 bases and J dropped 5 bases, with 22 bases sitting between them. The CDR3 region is CASSLQSGASSENEQYF. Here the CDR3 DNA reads TGTGCCAGCAGCTTACAGAGCGGAGCCTCATCAGAGAACGAGCAGTACTTC.

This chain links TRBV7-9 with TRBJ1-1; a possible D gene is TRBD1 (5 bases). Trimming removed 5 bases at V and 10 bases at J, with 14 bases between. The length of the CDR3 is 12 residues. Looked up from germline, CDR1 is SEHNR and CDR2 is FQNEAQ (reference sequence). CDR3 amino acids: CASSPGGVGAFF. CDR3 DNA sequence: TGTGCCAGCAGCCCCGGGGGAGTTGGAGCTTTCTTT.